These T cell receptor beta chains were read from a single sample in a study of blood T cell repertoires in COVID-19. Profiling relied on immunoSEQ multiplex PCR, and the TCRdb table lists in-frame clones only, not all of them. Found here are around 130,000 clones, 65% to 85% of them singletons; the top ten hold approximately 4.5%. Source material: peripheral blood. The receptors here all came from a woman in her 70s with acute or convalescent COVID-19. Both conserved end residues are part of each CDR3. D genes are given only for firm matches. Only some rows state a clone size, as once, few, many or a class for expanded clones.

v_call: TRBV5-6
d_call: .
j_call: TRBJ1-5
clone_size: .
cdr3_aa: CASSPLGGALSNQPQHF
cdr3_nt: TGTGCCAGCAGCCCCCTTGGGGGGGCCCTTAGCAATCAGCCCCAGCATTTT

v_call: TRBV6-5
d_call: .
j_call: TRBJ1-1
clone_size: .
cdr3_aa: CASSRGQRNTEAFF
cdr3_nt: TGTGCCAGCAGTAGAGGACAGAGGAACACTGAAGCTTTCTTT

v_call: TRBV4-1
d_call: .
j_call: TRBJ2-6
clone_size: .
cdr3_aa: CASSLYIQGSGANVLTF
cdr3_nt: TGCGCCAGCAGCCTGTATATACAGGGCTCTGGGGCCAACGTCCTGACTTTC

v_call: TRBV7-8
d_call: TRBD2
j_call: TRBJ2-2
clone_size: .
cdr3_aa: CASRAGLANTGELFF
cdr3_nt: TGTGCCAGCAGGGCAGGACTAGCAAACACCGGGGAGCTGTTTTTT

v_call: TRBV30
d_call: .
j_call: TRBJ2-7
clone_size: .
cdr3_aa: CAWSRLVSEQYF
cdr3_nt: TGTGCCTGGAGTCGACTAGTTTCCGAGCAGTACTTC

v_call: TRBV6-5
d_call: .
j_call: TRBJ1-1
clone_size: .
cdr3_aa: CASSPTLNTEAFF
cdr3_nt: TGTGCCAGCAGTCCGACTTTGAACACTGAAGCTTTCTTT

v_call: TRBV7-2
d_call: .
j_call: TRBJ2-3
clone_size: .
cdr3_aa: CASSPPTGNTQYF
cdr3_nt: TGTGCCAGCAGCCCCCCAACGGGAAATACGCAGTATTTT

v_call: TRBV7-9
d_call: .
j_call: TRBJ1-1
clone_size: few
cdr3_aa: CASSLGGGGTEAFF
cdr3_nt: TGTGCCAGCAGCTTAGGGGGCGGGGGAACTGAAGCTTTCTTT

v_call: TRBV7-2
d_call: .
j_call: TRBJ1-4
clone_size: .
cdr3_aa: CASSLHQARGEKLFF
cdr3_nt: TGTGCCAGCAGCCTCCATCAAGCCAGGGGTGAAAAACTGTTTTTT

v_call: TRBV19
d_call: .
j_call: TRBJ1-4
clone_size: .
cdr3_aa: CASSIGAGVREKLFF
cdr3_nt: TGTGCCAGTAGTATTGGGGCAGGAGTCCGGGAAAAACTGTTTTTT

v_call: TRBV5-1
d_call: .
j_call: TRBJ1-4
clone_size: .
cdr3_aa: CASSLGRGSNEKLFF
cdr3_nt: TGCGCCAGCAGCTTGGGTAGGGGTTCTAATGAAAAACTGTTTTTT

v_call: TRBV7-2
d_call: .
j_call: TRBJ2-6
clone_size: .
cdr3_aa: CASSSPGANVLTF
cdr3_nt: TGTGCCAGCAGCTCTCCCGGGGCCAACGTCCTGACTTTC

v_call: TRBV12-5
d_call: .
j_call: TRBJ1-1
clone_size: .
cdr3_aa: CASGFRWTEAFF
cdr3_nt: TGTGCTAGTGGTTTCCGGTGGACTGAAGCTTTCTTT

v_call: TRBV19
d_call: .
j_call: TRBJ1-5
clone_size: .
cdr3_aa: CASNIEGVGNQPQHF
cdr3_nt: TGTGCCAGTAACATTGAAGGGGTCGGCAATCAGCCCCAGCATTTT

v_call: TRBV3-1/TRBV3-2
d_call: TRBD2
j_call: TRBJ2-3
clone_size: .
cdr3_aa: CASSQDSSGGGASDTQYF
cdr3_nt: TGTGCCAGCAGCCAAGATAGCTCGGGCGGGGGGGCCTCAGATACGCAGTATTTT

v_call: TRBV11-3
d_call: TRBD1
j_call: TRBJ2-2
clone_size: few
cdr3_aa: CASSFDRGNGELFF
cdr3_nt: TGTGCCAGCAGCTTTGACAGGGGAAACGGGGAGCTGTTTTTT

v_call: TRBV15
d_call: .
j_call: TRBJ2-4
clone_size: .
cdr3_aa: CATSRDPTSKNIQYF
cdr3_nt: TGTGCCACCAGCAGAGATCCGACAAGCAAAAACATTCAGTACTTC

v_call: TRBV6-6
d_call: .
j_call: TRBJ1-1
clone_size: .
cdr3_aa: CASSYSQGPFTEAFF
cdr3_nt: TGTGCCAGCAGTTACTCGCAGGGGCCCTTCACTGAAGCTTTCTTT

v_call: TRBV7-2
d_call: .
j_call: TRBJ1-2
clone_size: .
cdr3_aa: CASSDRDLVYGYTF
cdr3_nt: TGTGCCAGCAGCGACCGGGACTTGGTCTATGGCTACACCTTC

v_call: TRBV6-5
d_call: TRBD2
j_call: TRBJ2-3
clone_size: .
cdr3_aa: CASSTTGLGTDTQYF
cdr3_nt: TGTGCCAGCAGTACAACGGGACTAGGCACAGATACGCAGTATTTT

v_call: TRBV30
d_call: .
j_call: TRBJ1-1
clone_size: medium-sized
cdr3_aa: CAWSVLRLGADEAFF
cdr3_nt: TGTGCCTGGAGTGTACTCCGCTTAGGGGCCGATGAAGCTTTCTTT

v_call: TRBV6-5
d_call: .
j_call: TRBJ2-7
clone_size: .
cdr3_aa: CASSLRDSYEQYF
cdr3_nt: TGTGCCAGCAGCCTCAGGGACTCCTACGAGCAGTACTTC

v_call: TRBV19
d_call: .
j_call: TRBJ2-7
clone_size: .
cdr3_aa: CASSLDRHYEQYF
cdr3_nt: TGTGCCAGTAGCCTTGACAGGCACTACGAGCAGTACTTC

v_call: TRBV18
d_call: TRBD1
j_call: TRBJ2-6
clone_size: .
cdr3_aa: CASSLDRRKNSGANVLTF
cdr3_nt: TGTGCCAGCTCACTGGACAGGCGAAAGAACTCTGGGGCCAACGTCCTGACTTTC

v_call: TRBV2
d_call: .
j_call: TRBJ1-1
clone_size: .
cdr3_aa: CASSYSPNTEAFF
cdr3_nt: TGTGCCAGCAGTTACAGCCCGAACACTGAAGCTTTCTTT

v_call: TRBV7-9
d_call: TRBD1
j_call: TRBJ1-5
clone_size: .
cdr3_aa: CASSTDRLPNQPQHF
cdr3_nt: TGTGCCAGCAGCACGGACAGGCTCCCCAATCAGCCCCAGCATTTT

v_call: TRBV6-5
d_call: TRBD1
j_call: TRBJ2-4
clone_size: .
cdr3_aa: CASSWDRGNIQYF
cdr3_nt: TGTGCCAGCAGTTGGGACAGGGGAAACATTCAGTACTTC

v_call: TRBV7-2
d_call: .
j_call: TRBJ2-5
clone_size: .
cdr3_aa: CASSLGIRETQYF
cdr3_nt: TGTGCCAGCAGCTTAGGAATTAGAGAGACCCAGTACTTC

v_call: TRBV6-2/TRBV6-3
d_call: TRBD1
j_call: TRBJ2-1
clone_size: .
cdr3_aa: CASSSRGRLNEQFF
cdr3_nt: TGTGCCAGCAGTTCGAGGGGGCGTCTGAATGAGCAGTTCTTC

v_call: TRBV7-9
d_call: TRBD1
j_call: TRBJ2-1
clone_size: once
cdr3_aa: CASSPPGGASNEQFF
cdr3_nt: TGTGCCAGCAGCCCCCCAGGGGGCGCAAGTAATGAGCAGTTCTTC

v_call: TRBV5-5
d_call: .
j_call: TRBJ1-1
clone_size: .
cdr3_aa: CASRIRGGTEAFF
cdr3_nt: TGTGCCAGCAGGATCAGGGGAGGGACTGAAGCTTTCTTT

v_call: TRBV10-2
d_call: .
j_call: TRBJ2-1
clone_size: .
cdr3_aa: CASSESPWNEQFF
cdr3_nt: TGCGCCAGCAGTGAGAGCCCCTGGAATGAGCAGTTCTTC

v_call: TRBV2
d_call: .
j_call: TRBJ1-2
clone_size: few
cdr3_aa: CASSRTPNYGYTF
cdr3_nt: TGTGCCAGCAGTAGGACACCGAACTATGGCTACACCTTC